These 27 T cell receptor beta chains share one sample of origin, sequenced in a study of T cells in Graves' hyperthyroidism and ophthalmopathy. Amplified TCR beta CDR3 regions came from RNA transcripts. First-round RT-PCR with HTBI primers amplified the TCR CDR3 region. MiXCR was run by TCRdb on the multiplex PCR reads, yielding one entry per CDR3 protein. In the table there are fewer than 400,000 distinct CDR3 sequences, roughly 25% of which are singletons. The sequenced sample was blood. The receptors shown here come from a man in his forties or fifties with Graves' hyperthyroidism.

The J gene is TRBJ2-1, the V gene TRBV29-1; D call uncertain. This CDR3 has 14 residues. Germline V CDR1 and CDR2: SQVTM, ANQGSEA. Trimming stripped 4 bases from V and 5 bases from J, with 15 bases between. CDR3 sequence: CSVGNLRRHNEQFF. As DNA, the CDR3 is TGCAGCGTTGGGAACTTGAGGCGCCACAATGAGCAGTTCTTC.

This chain uses TRBV3-1 with TRBJ2-7, with 7 bases matching TRBD2. The germline gives CDR1 LGHDT, CDR2 YNNKEL (reference sequence). Trimming cost V 1 base and J 2 bases; bases outside gene matches: 8. The CDR3 covers 16 residues. CDR3 nucleotide sequence: TGTGCCAGCAGCCAAGTCGGGGGGACCGCTACCTACGAGCAGTACTTC. Amino acids: CASSQVGGTATYEQYF.

This clonotype showed up many times. The J gene is TRBJ2-7, the V gene TRBV12-5; D remains ambiguous. Germline CDR1 is LGHNT and CDR2 is FRNRAP. This CDR3 spans 13 amino acids. V was cut by 4 bases and J by 5 bases, with 12 bases left in between. CDR3 loop: CASGSGVLNEQYF. The DNA of the CDR3 is TGTGCTAGTGGTTCAGGTGTCCTCAACGAGCAGTACTTC.

This clonotype has more than one count but fewer than ten. This rearrangement joins TRBV29-1 to TRBJ2-1, with 14 bases fitting TRBD2. Germline CDR1 is SQVTM and CDR2 is ANQGSEA. V trimming: 7 bases; J trimming: 0 bases; junction bases outside the gene matches: 5. The CDR3 totals 16 residues. The CDR3 here is CSAIGTSGSSYNEQFF. Here the CDR3 DNA reads TGCAGCGCCATCGGGACTAGCGGGAGCTCCTACAATGAGCAGTTCTTC.

This clonotype was detected only once. One junction end disagrees with the germline gene, perhaps due to a read error. The V call is TRBV12-3 or TRBV12-4, the J call TRBJ2-4; 10 positions agree with TRBD2. The CDR3 runs to 19 residues. The CDR3 here is CASSFRSSGREWAKNIRYF. In DNA form, the CDR3 reads TGTGCCAGCAGTTTTAGGTCTAGCGGGAGAGAGTGGGCCAAAAACATTCGGTACTTC.

The V call is TRBV5-1, the J call TRBJ1-1; D gene unclear. Germline values: CDR1 SGHRS, CDR2 YFSETQ. CDR3 length equals 12 residues. V was cut by 0 bases and J by 7 bases, with 7 bases left in between. The CDR3 nucleotides read TGCGCCAGCAGCTTGGACAGTTTTGAAGCTTTCTTT. The encoded protein is CASSLDSFEAFF.

The chain links TRBV30 to TRBJ2-3; D is uncertain. Germline V gives CDR1 GTSNPN, CDR2 SVGIG (reference sequence). The CDR3 extends over 11 amino acids. V dropped 3 bases and J dropped 4 bases, with 5 bases sitting between them. The CDR3 DNA sequence: TGTGCCTGGAGAGCCCCAGATACGCAGTATTTT. Its translation is CAWRAPDTQYF.

This clonotype was found a few times. In nucleotides, the CDR3 is TGTGCCAGCAGCTGGGGGACAGGTATTATAGCTTTCTTT. Translated, it gives CASSWGTGIIAFF. This sequence joins TRBV7-9 and TRBJ1-1; 8 positions match TRBD1. The CDR3 runs 13 residues. J lost 10 bases, V lost 4 bases, and 8 bases had no gene match. Germline lookup yields CDR1 SEHNR and CDR2 FQNEAQ (reference sequence).

This clonotype was counted a few times. The V call is TRBV18, the J call TRBJ2-3, with TRBD2 matching 8 bases. CDR1 is KGHSH and CDR2 is LQKENI in the germline V gene. The CDR3 sequence is 14 residues long. V lost 6 bases and J lost 6; bases outside the gene matches: 8. CDR3 DNA: TGTGCCAGCTCGCCGGGACTAGGATACGATACGCAGTATTTT. This translates into CASSPGLGYDTQYF.

This clonotype was observed a few times. The chain uses TRBV9 and TRBJ2-3; TRBD2 matches at 9 bases. J gave up 0 bases and V 0 bases, and 2 bases lay outside the gene matches. Germline V CDR1 and CDR2: SGDLS, YYNGEE. The CDR3 is 16 amino acids. The DNA of the CDR3 is TGTGCCAGCAGCGTAGTAACTAGCGGGAGCACAGATACGCAGTATTTT. It specifies CASSVVTSGSTDTQYF.

On this clonotype: The junction does not match germline at one end; this may be a read error. The V call is TRBV3-1, the J call TRBJ2-7; 8 positions match TRBD2. The CDR3 is 15 residues long. Germline values: CDR1 LGHDT, CDR2 YNNKEL (reference sequence). In DNA, the CDR3 is TGTGCCAACAGCCAATATCCGGGACTAGGATACGAGCAGTACTTC. This sequence encodes CANSQYPGLGYEQYF.

J is TRBJ2-3 and V is TRBV7-9; 8 bases match TRBD1. Trimming removed 3 bases from V and 2 bases from J; junction bases left unmatched: 7. Germline V gene data show CDR1 as SEHNR and CDR2 as FQNEAQ (reference sequence). The length of the CDR3 is 16 residues. The CDR3 here is CASSLGWTGTTDTQYF. The DNA of the CDR3 is TGTGCCAGCAGCTTGGGTTGGACAGGGACCACAGATACGCAGTATTTT. The full variable domain, rest sourced from reference TRBV7-9 and TRBJ2-3, is DTGVSQNPRHKITKRGQNVTFRCDPISEHNRLYWYRQTLGQGPEFLTYFQNEAQLEKSRLLSDRFSAERPKGSFSTLEIQRTEQGDSAMYLCASSLGWTGTTDTQYFGPGTRLTVL.

J is TRBJ1-1 and V is TRBV4-1, with TRBD1 as a possible D gene (6 bases). From germline, CDR1 is MGHRA and CDR2 YSYEKL. This CDR3 region has 13 residues. V dropped 4 bases and J dropped 6 bases, with 12 bases sitting between them. The CDR3 nucleotides are TGCGCCAGCAGCCCCGAGTACAGGGCTGAAGCTTTCTTT. Its translation is CASSPEYRAEAFF.

The sample holds a few counts of this clonotype. The chain links TRBV29-1 to TRBJ2-5; D is perhaps TRBD2 (5 bases). The V gene's germline CDR1 is SQVTM and CDR2 ANQGSEA. CDR3 length equals 12 residues. Trimming cost V 3 bases and J 5 bases, with 10 bases left between them. CDR3 sequence reads: CSVDRGYETQYF. The CDR3 coding sequence is TGCAGCGTTGACCGGGGATACGAGACCCAGTACTTC. Filled out from reference TRBV29-1 and TRBJ2-5, the complete variable domain reads SAVISQKPSRDICQRGTSLTIQCQVDSQVTMMFWYRQQPGQSLTLIATANQGSEATYESGFVIDKFPISRPNLTFSTLTVSNMSPEDSSIYLCSVDRGYETQYFGPGTRLLVL.

The chain is built from TRBV6-1 and TRBJ1-1; D not certain. CDR3 length equals 14 residues. Per germline, CDR1 MNHNS and CDR2 SASEGT. V lost 6 bases and J lost 6, with 17 bases in between. DNA of the CDR3: TGTGCCAGCAGCAAACTCACGGCGGAAGCTGAAGCTTTCTTT. This gives the protein CASSKLTAEAEAFF.

The chain is built from TRBV18 and TRBJ1-1, with a possible D match to TRBD1 (6 bases). V lost 2 bases and J lost 10, with 14 bases in between. Germline V lookup: CDR1 KGHSH, CDR2 LQKENI. The CDR3 runs to 13 residues. CDR3 DNA sequence: TGTGCCAGCTCACCATACGGGGGCATTGGAGCTTTCTTT. Amino acids: CASSPYGGIGAFF.

This clonotype showed up many times. The CDR3 loop reads CASSLDIYNEQFF. The CDR3, as DNA: TGTGCCAGCTCACTGGACATCTACAATGAGCAGTTCTTC. This chain uses TRBV18 with TRBJ2-1, with a weak D call TRBD1 (5 bases). CDR1 and CDR2 from the germline V gene are KGHSH and LQKENI. This CDR3 comprises 13 residues. Trimming took 4 bases from V and 3 from J, leaving 7 bases between them.

The chain recombines TRBV3-1 with TRBJ2-7; 7 nucleotides match TRBD2. Germline-derived CDR1 and CDR2 are LGHDT and YNNKEL (reference sequence). With 3 bases clipped from V and 0 bases from J, the junction kept 11 bases outside the gene matches. This CDR3 spans 17 amino acids. Here the CDR3 DNA reads TGTGCCAGCAGCCATCGTCCGGGACTACCCTCCTCCTACGAGCAGTACTTC. This codes for CASSHRPGLPSSYEQYF.

The chain uses TRBV7-3 and TRBJ1-2; possible D gene TRBD1, 6 bases. The V gene lost 3 bases and the J gene lost 7 bases, with 9 bases spanning the gap. The CDR3 length is 12 residues. Germline CDR1 and CDR2: SGHTA and FQGTGA. CDR3 DNA: TGTGCCAGCAGCTTCGACAGGCGTGGCTACACCTTC. Encoded protein: CASSFDRRGYTF.

This chain connects TRBV12-3 or TRBV12-4 to TRBJ2-5, with a possible D match to TRBD1 (6 bases). V lost 6 bases to trimming and J lost 5 bases, with 13 bases between them. CDR3 size: 13 residues. The CDR3 here is CASRVQGQETQYF. The CDR3 DNA reads as TGTGCCAGCAGGGTACAGGGTCAGGAGACCCAGTACTTC.

Points on this clonotype: Its ends do not fully match the called genes, so a read error is possible. The chain employs TRBV27 and TRBJ2-3, with D hard to call. CDR1 is MNHEY, CDR2 SMNVEV, per germline (reference sequence). The CDR3 runs to 14 residues. The CDR3 region has the DNA TGTGTCAGCAGGCTAGAGACGAGCACAGATACGCAGTATTTT. Translated, it gives CVSRLETSTDTQYF.

The rearrangement uses TRBV12-3 or TRBV12-4 and TRBJ1-3; D remains ambiguous. The CDR3 loop spans 14 amino acids. V lost 6 bases and J lost 0, with 9 bases in between. The CDR3 loop is CASRRVISGNTIYF. CDR3 sequence (DNA): TGTGCCAGCAGGCGCGTCATCTCTGGAAACACCATATATTTT.

This chain connects TRBV6-2 or TRBV6-3 to TRBJ2-1; 11 positions match TRBD2. The ends lost 6 bases at V and 4 bases at J; junction bases unmatched: 5. The CDR3 runs to 15 residues. Germline V lookup: CDR1 MNHEY, CDR2 SVGEGT. The CDR3 DNA reads as TGTGCCAGCAGACCTAGCGGGAGGACGTACAATGAGCAGTTCTTC. Its protein product is CASRPSGRTYNEQFF.

The table lists this clonotype with a few counts. This chain joins TRBV6-5 and TRBJ1-4; possibly TRBD1 for D (5 bases). The CDR3 is 17 amino acids. The V end was cut by 2 bases, the J end by 5 bases, with 18 bases between. Germline CDR1 and CDR2: MNHEY and SVGAGI. CDR3: CASSYGIQGLDNEKLFF. In nucleotides, the CDR3 is TGTGCCAGCAGTTACGGCATTCAGGGACTAGACAATGAAAAACTGTTTTTT.

There are a few counts of this clonotype. This chain links TRBV12-3 or TRBV12-4 with TRBJ2-1; 7 positions agree with TRBD1. The length of the CDR3 is 11 residues. Unmatched junction bases numbered 4, after V lost 7 bases and J lost 10 bases. Written as DNA, the CDR3 is TGTGCCAGCACCTTGACAGGGGAGCAGTTCTTC. This sequence encodes CASTLTGEQFF.

This clonotype has a count of ten or more. V is TRBV15 and J is TRBJ1-3; no firm D call. This CDR3 spans 14 amino acids. V gave up 4 bases and J gave up 0 bases, with 7 bases separating them. Looked up from germline, CDR1 is LNHNV and CDR2 is YYDKDF (reference sequence). The CDR3 DNA sequence: TGTGCCACCAGCAAGCCGAGCTCTGGAAACACCATATATTTT. The encoded protein is CATSKPSSGNTIYF.

The V and J genes are TRBV7-9 and TRBJ1-1, with TRBD1 identical over 7 bases. Germline V gives CDR1 SEHNR, CDR2 FQNEAQ (reference sequence). The CDR3 is 12 residues long. The ends lost 6 bases at V and 6 bases at J; junction bases unmatched: 4. The CDR3: CASREGGSEAFF. The DNA of the CDR3 is TGTGCCAGCAGAGAAGGGGGCTCTGAAGCTTTCTTT.